The clone carrying this T cell receptor (beta chain) was detected once. Per the original methods: Cell counts per sample came from amplifying reference gene primers. The data were produced by immunoSEQ multiplex PCR, yet TCRdb's version contains in-frame clones alone and is incomplete. That table furnishes V, J and clone size, whereas the DNA furnished D and trimming. Counted here are about 270,000 clones, 80% to 90% occurring once; the ten biggest clones make up 2% to 3%. This sample was included in a study of blood T cell repertoires in COVID-19. The overall study: T cells, B-cell-depleted T cells, or PBMCs provided the cDNA or gDNA that served as material.

Germline CDR1 SGHNT, CDR2 YYREEE (reference sequence). Losses at the gene ends were 1 base for V and 4 bases for J; bases not matched to a gene: 4. The CDR3 is 15 amino acids. Each participant's cohort was designated according to participant-reported clinical history. This TCR was sampled from a woman under 30 who had recovered from COVID-19. The sequencing input was PBMCs or T cells enriched from blood (not recorded which). The chain couples TRBV5-4 to TRBJ1-2, with 10 bases lining up with TRBD1. CDR3 in amino acids: CASSLRGTGAYGYTF. In DNA, the CDR3 is TGTGCCAGCAGCTTGAGGGGGACAGGGGCCTATGGCTACACCTTC.